Listed below are T cell receptor beta chains from one sample, sequenced in a study of T-cell reconstitution after alpha-beta-depleted transplantation in children. TCRdb reprocessed the PCR reads with MiXCR, giving one entry per CDR3 protein. The sample carries about 240,000 distinct CDR3 sequences, more than 10% recorded once. This sample comprised PBMCs from the stem cell graft donor, obtained from the stem cell graft. All receptors come from a human donor who donated a stem cell graft to a child with acute lymphoblastic leukemia. CDR3s include the opening cysteine and the closing phenylalanine or tryptophan. D genes are given only for firm matches. Some rows have no size entry. The others give once, few or many, or a class for an expanded clone.

TGTGCCAGCAGTTCATCCGGGACTAGCTTATACGAGCAGTACTTC	CASSSSGTSLYEQYF	TRBD2	TRBV2	TRBJ2-7	many
TGTGCCAGCATTTACAGGGGGCGCGGGAACTACGAGCAGTACTTC	CASIYRGRGNYEQYF	TRBD1	TRBV27	TRBJ2-7	many
TGCAGTGCTTTGGCCCCAGCGGGGCACGAGCAGTACTTC	CSALAPAGHEQYF	TRBD2	TRBV20-1	TRBJ2-7	many
TGCAGTGCCACTGGACTAGCGAGTCCCCACGAGCAGTACTTC	CSATGLASPHEQYF	TRBD2	TRBV20-1	TRBJ2-7	many
TGCGCCAGCAGCGCGACAGGGGATTACGAGCAGTACTTC	CASSATGDYEQYF	TRBD1	TRBV5-1	TRBJ2-7	many
TGTGCCAGTAGTATAGGAGGGGCTCGGTACGAGCAGTACTTC	CASSIGGARYEQYF	NA	TRBV19	TRBJ2-7	many
TGTGCCAGCAGCGCAAGGTCCCGGGGACCCTACGAGCAGTACTTC	CASSARSRGPYEQYF	NA	TRBV6-1	TRBJ2-7	many
TGTGCCAGTGGGCAGGGTGAGTCGCCCCAGCATTTT	CASGQGESPQHF	NA	TRBV19	TRBJ1-5	few
TGTGCCAGCAGGGGTAGCGGGAGTTCCTACGAGCAGTACTTC	CASRGSGSSYEQYF	TRBD2	TRBV6-2/TRBV6-3	TRBJ2-7	many
TGTGCCAGTATCGGACAGGGGATGCAGCCCCAGCATTTT	CASIGQGMQPQHF	TRBD1	TRBV19	TRBJ1-5	many
TGTGCCAGCAGTTTTGGGACAGGGGCCGAGCAGTACTTC	CASSFGTGAEQYF	TRBD1	TRBV27	TRBJ2-7	NA
TGTGCCAGCAGACCGCCGGGACACCCAGGCAATGAGCAGTTCTTC	CASRPPGHPGNEQFF	NA	TRBV7-9	TRBJ2-1	many
TGTGCCAGCAGTTACTCGTCCCCGGGACAGGGGTCGTGGAACTATGGCTACACCTTC	CASSYSSPGQGSWNYGYTF	TRBD1	TRBV6-2/TRBV6-3	TRBJ1-2	many
TGTGCCAGCAGCTTAGAGCAGGGGAGGAACACCGGGGAGCTGTTTTTT	CASSLEQGRNTGELFF	NA	TRBV7-2	TRBJ2-2	few
TGTGCCAGCAGCCCCGACCGAATCGAGCAGTACTTC	CASSPDRIEQYF	NA	TRBV7-2	TRBJ2-7	many